The 2 T cell receptor beta chains below come from one sample, sequenced in a study of response to subunit inactivated influenza vaccine. TCRdb reanalysed the RT-PCR reads using MiXCR and keeps one entry per CDR3 protein. The top ten clones hold approximately 9.9% of a sample with roughly 620,000 distinct CDR3 sequences, approximately 11% of them seen once. These sequences were also reported in another study, on T cells expressing NK-cell markers. From that study: A 5'RACE template switching approach incorporating UMIs was used to make TCR beta cDNA.

Sequencing was performed on PBMCs from blood, taken on the day of vaccination. Receptors originate from a man aged 50 to 59 who received an inactivated influenza vaccine.

This clonotype was seen at least ten times. The chain links TRBV6-1 to TRBJ1-2; weak D call: TRBD1 (6 bases). Germline values: CDR1 MNHNS, CDR2 SASEGT. CDR3 length: 13 amino acids. Trimming removed 8 bases from V and 4 bases from J, with 14 bases in between. In DNA form, the CDR3 reads TGTGCCAGCGTAGTTCAGGGGATCTATGGCTACACCTTC. Amino acid sequence: CASVVQGIYGYTF.

This clonotype was counted a few times. The rearrangement links TRBV5-1 to TRBJ2-5; TRBD2 agrees at 9 bases. V trimming: 1 base; J trimming: 5 bases; junction bases outside the gene matches: 9. The CDR3 length is 16 residues. Per germline, CDR1 SGHRS and CDR2 YFSETQ. The CDR3 region has the DNA TGCGCCAGCAGCTTGAATAGCGGGAGTCTCGGTGAGACCCAGTACTTC. This translates into CASSLNSGSLGETQYF.